This T cell receptor beta chain emerged from a study of blood T cell repertoires in COVID-19. Overall study context: Sites across the United States, Italy and Spain contributed samples from acute and convalescent COVID-19. T cells, B-cell-depleted T cells, or PBMCs provided the cDNA or gDNA that served as material.

Trimming cost V 0 bases and J 4 bases, with 10 bases left between them. This CDR3 has 14 amino acids. Germline values: CDR1 SGHNT, CDR2 YYREEE (reference sequence). This clone was counted between two and nine times. Per the original data handling: Amplified reference gene primers provided the basis for estimating nucleated cell counts. Generated by immunoSEQ multiplex PCR, the TCRdb table keeps only in-frame clones and is missing some. From that table come the V and J calls and clone size; the DNA was used to work out D and trimming. The table records roughly 230,000 clones, roughly 84% of them present only once.

The chain combines TRBV5-4 with TRBJ1-1; D not certain. This receptor was identified in a man in his forties with acute or convalescent COVID-19. Sample: peripheral blood. The CDR3 loop is CASSLDSLGTEAFF. Written as DNA, the CDR3 is TGTGCCAGCAGCTTGGACAGTTTGGGCACTGAAGCTTTCTTT.